The rows below give T cell receptor beta chains drawn from one sample of a study of OX40 agonist ivuxolimab in advanced cancers. Sequencing was performed with immunoSEQ multiplex PCR; in TCRdb, only in-frame clones are kept and a portion is missing. Of about 79,000 clones listed, approximately 94% are singletons. Sequencing was performed on CD4+ or CD8+ T cells sorted from blood, taken in a trial of the OX40 agonist ivuxolimab. These receptors all stem from an adult with an advanced solid tumor such as melanoma, head and neck, liver or kidney cancer. The CDR3 runs from the conserved cysteine through the conserved F or W. The order of the fields is clone size, J gene, V gene, CDR3 protein. Where a row states a size, it is once, few, many or the class of an expanded clone; other rows omit it.

- | TRBJ2-1 | TRBV7-3 | CASSPSGSYNEQFF
- | TRBJ1-2 | TRBV19 | CASSISSGQVYGYTF
- | TRBJ1-2 | TRBV6-1 | CASSEAEGIGYYGYTF
- | TRBJ2-5 | TRBV27 | CASSLSTGQETQYF
- | TRBJ1-1 | TRBV9 | CASSATGATEAFF
- | TRBJ2-7 | TRBV6-6 | CASNHWQGSYEQYF
- | TRBJ2-5 | TRBV10-3 | CAISTGGIEWETQYF
once | TRBJ2-3 | TRBV9 | CASSVAGTVPSTDTQYF
- | TRBJ1-3 | TRBV28 | CASSSMGEGGNTIYF
- | TRBJ2-7 | TRBV7-2 | CASSAGLAGGDEQYF
- | TRBJ1-1 | TRBV27 | CASSWEVNTEAFF
- | TRBJ2-3 | TRBV28 | CASHPAGERGTTDTQYF
- | TRBJ2-7 | TRBV5-6 | CASSSRVEQYF
- | TRBJ2-2 | TRBV7-2 | CASSASGGLLSGGELFF
once | TRBJ1-2 | TRBV9 | CASSVAGTSKFNGYTF
- | TRBJ2-7 | TRBV4-1 | CASSPLAGGYEQYF
- | TRBJ2-1 | TRBV7-9 | CASSQNSPREQFF
- | TRBJ2-3 | TRBV7-9 | CASSLGADTQYF
- | TRBJ2-1 | TRBV4-1 | CASSQDRRGNEQFF
- | TRBJ2-2 | TRBV25-1 | CASSASGYTGELFF
- | TRBJ1-4 | TRBV30 | CAWSSGPRGKLFF
once | TRBJ1-2 | TRBV6-5 | CASSVGQGAGGYTF
- | TRBJ1-1 | TRBV7-8 | CASSLGRSNTEAFF
- | TRBJ2-4 | TRBV9 | CASSVKGMDIQYF
- | TRBJ1-1 | TRBV7-9 | CASSFLIGGAHTEAFF
- | TRBJ2-2 | TRBV4-1 | CASSQSFNTGELFF
- | TRBJ2-3 | TRBV18 | CASSLGGLAGTDTQYF
- | TRBJ2-7 | TRBV9 | CASSNSGGAYEQYF
- | TRBJ2-1 | TRBV10-1 | CASSDRLAGAEQFF
- | TRBJ1-1 | TRBV27 | CASSQIDSLTEAFF
- | TRBJ1-5 | TRBV2 | CASQGTGPPAQPQHF
- | TRBJ2-7 | TRBV28 | CALPGTAISYEQYF
- | TRBJ2-1 | TRBV5-6 | CASSLDQPGTYNEQFF
once | TRBJ2-1 | TRBV28 | CASSVRQGGNNEQFF
once | TRBJ2-7 | TRBV27 | CASHGANAYEQYF
- | TRBJ2-5 | TRBV28 | CASSAIDRGQETQYF
- | TRBJ2-1 | TRBV2 | CASSEWGSLGDEQFF
- | TRBJ2-3 | TRBV7-6 | CASSPSGRSADTQYF
- | TRBJ1-5 | TRBV27 | CASSLSFGSINQPQHF
- | TRBJ2-7 | TRBV6-6 | CASSHPREEQYF
- | TRBJ2-7 | TRBV28 | CASSLMWGQAYEQYF
- | TRBJ1-5 | TRBV28 | CASSLGSNQPQHF
- | TRBJ2-5 | TRBV4-1 | CASSPGLDQETQYF